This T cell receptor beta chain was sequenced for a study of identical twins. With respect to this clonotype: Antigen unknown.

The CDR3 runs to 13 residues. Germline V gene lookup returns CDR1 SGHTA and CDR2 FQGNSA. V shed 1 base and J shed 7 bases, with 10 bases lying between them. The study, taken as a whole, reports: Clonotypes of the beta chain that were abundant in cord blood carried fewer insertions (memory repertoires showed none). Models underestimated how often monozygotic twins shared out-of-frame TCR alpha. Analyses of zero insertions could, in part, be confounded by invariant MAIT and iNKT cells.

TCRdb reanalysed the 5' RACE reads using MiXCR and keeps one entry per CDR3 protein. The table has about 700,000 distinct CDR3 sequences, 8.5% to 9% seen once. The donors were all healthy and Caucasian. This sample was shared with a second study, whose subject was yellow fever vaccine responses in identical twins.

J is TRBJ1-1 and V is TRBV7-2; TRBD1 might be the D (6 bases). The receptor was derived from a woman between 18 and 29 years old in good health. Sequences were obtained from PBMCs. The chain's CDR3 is CASSLGRQVEAFF. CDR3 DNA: TGTGCCAGCAGCTTAGGAAGACAGGTTGAAGCTTTCTTT.